A single sample is the source of the 32 T cell receptor beta chains below, sequenced in a study of shared clonotypes between healthy human individuals. The method was immunoSEQ multiplex PCR; TCRdb's version includes in-frame clones alone and lacks a portion of them. In the table there are 2 million to 2.5 million clones, over 85% of which are singletons. Input material: naive CD4+ T cells from PBMCs. The subset here: CD45RA+ positively selected. The receptor set was obtained from a man younger than 35 in good health. Some clones in this sample may be carry-over from other donors' samples.

V is TRBV19 and J is TRBJ2-1; D remains ambiguous. V was pared by 3 bases and J by 8 bases, with 14 bases between. In germline, CDR1 is LNHDA, CDR2 SQIVND (reference sequence). The CDR3 consists of 14 residues. The CDR3, as DNA: TGTGCCAGTAGTATCCGCCCAGAACGAGATGAGCAGTTCTTC. Translation: CASSIRPERDEQFF.

Points on this clone: The identical CDR3 is also encoded by other nucleotide sequences in the sample. The V and J genes are TRBV9 and TRBJ2-1; D is unresolved. The CDR3 runs 13 residues. Trimming shortened V by 1 base and J by 3 bases, and 5 bases separated the two germline ends. CDR1 is SGDLS and CDR2 is YYNGEE in the germline V gene. Written as DNA, the CDR3 is TGTGCCAGCAGCGTATCCGGCTACAATGAGCAGTTCTTC. This codes for CASSVSGYNEQFF. The full variable domain, in which reference TRBV9 and TRBJ2-1 provide the parts outside the CDR3, is DSGVTQTPKHLITATGQRVTLRCSPRSGDLSVYWYQQSLDQGLQFLIQYYNGEERAKGNILERFSAQQFPDLHSELNLSSLELGDSALYFCASSVSGYNEQFFGPGTRLTVL.

The J gene is TRBJ1-4, the V gene TRBV9; possibly TRBD1 for D (6 bases). Germline V gene data show CDR1 as SGDLS and CDR2 as YYNGEE. The CDR3 contains 16 residues. The V gene lost 0 bases and the J gene lost 6 bases, with 15 bases spanning the gap. CDR3 loop: CASSVGVGGGDEKLFF. CDR3 sequence (DNA): TGTGCCAGCAGCGTAGGAGTAGGGGGAGGGGATGAAAAACTGTTTTTT. The full variable domain, completed using reference TRBV9 and TRBJ1-4, is DSGVTQTPKHLITATGQRVTLRCSPRSGDLSVYWYQQSLDQGLQFLIQYYNGEERAKGNILERFSAQQFPDLHSELNLSSLELGDSALYFCASSVGVGGGDEKLFFGSGTQLSVL.

The V call is TRBV7-7, the J call TRBJ1-4; TRBD1 aligns across 7 bases. CDR1 and CDR2 from the germline V gene are SSHAT and FNYEAQ (reference sequence). This CDR3 region has 14 residues. V gave up 5 bases and J gave up 8 bases; unmatched junction bases: 8. CDR3 loop: CASSPTGMEEKLFF. Here the CDR3 DNA reads TGTGCCAGCAGCCCGACAGGGATGGAGGAAAAACTGTTTTTT. Filled out from reference TRBV7-7 and TRBJ1-4, the complete variable domain reads GAGVSQSPRYKVTKRGQDVTLRCDPISSHATLYWYQQALGQGPEFLTYFNYEAQPDKSGLPSDRFSAERPEGSISTLTIQRTEQRDSAMYRCASSPTGMEEKLFFGSGTQLSVL.

This clone was seen a single time. The chain uses TRBV6-5 and TRBJ2-7; 10 bases map to TRBD1. V shed 6 bases, J shed 6 bases, and the junction held 8 bases outside the gene matches. The CDR3 loop spans 14 amino acids. The V gene's germline CDR1 is MNHEY and CDR2 SVGAGI. CDR3: CASRASGTGAEQYF. In DNA form, the CDR3 reads TGTGCCAGCAGGGCCTCCGGGACAGGGGCCGAGCAGTACTTC.

The chain uses TRBV28 and TRBJ1-6; D unclear. The CDR3 totals 12 residues. V lost 7 bases to trimming and J lost 12 bases, with 13 bases between them. Germline V gene data show CDR1 as MDHEN and CDR2 as SYDVKM. In nucleotides, the CDR3 is TGTGCCAGCACTCCCGGAGAACGACCCCTCCACTTT. This gives the protein CASTPGERPLHF.

The chain joins TRBV18 to TRBJ1-2, with D tentatively TRBD1 (5 bases). Germline CDR1 and CDR2: KGHSH and LQKENI. With 5 bases removed from V and 3 bases from J, the gap between germline ends came to 13 bases. There are 14 residues in the CDR3. DNA for the CDR3: TGTGCCAGCTCAGGAGGAGAAGGGGACTATGGCTACACCTTC. Amino acid sequence: CASSGGEGDYGYTF.

The rearrangement links TRBV7-2 to TRBJ2-7; maybe TRBD2 (5 bases). Deletions cut 4 bases from V and 2 bases from J, with 12 bases between. Germline CDR1 and CDR2: SGHTA and FQGNSA. The CDR3 has 14 amino acids. The CDR3 nucleotides read TGTGCCAGCAGCTCCTCGAGGGCCACCTACGAGCAGTACTTC. It encodes CASSSSRATYEQYF.

Of note for this clone: This sample also contains other DNA sequences that code for the same CDR3. The CDR3 region is CASSLRNYGYTF. DNA of the CDR3: TGTGCCAGCAGCCTCAGGAACTATGGCTACACCTTC. V is TRBV28 and J is TRBJ1-2; D gene unclear. Looked up from germline, CDR1 is MDHEN and CDR2 is SYDVKM. CDR3 length: 12 residues. Deletions cut 6 bases from V and 2 bases from J, with 7 bases between.

This chain links TRBV4-1 with TRBJ2-5; no definite D call. Trimming shortened V by 1 base and J by 5 bases, and 5 bases separated the two germline ends. Germline values: CDR1 MGHRA, CDR2 YSYEKL. The CDR3 has 12 amino acids. The CDR3 DNA reads TGCGCCAGCAGCCAAGTTTGGGAGACCCAGTACTTC. Amino acid sequence: CASSQVWETQYF.

The V gene is TRBV19, the J gene TRBJ1-1; D gene ambiguous. V was cut by 1 base and J by 0 bases, with 9 bases left in between. The CDR3 extends over 15 amino acids. From germline, CDR1 is LNHDA and CDR2 SQIVND (reference sequence). CDR3 DNA sequence: TGTGCCAGTAGTATAGGGGGAGTGGTGAACACTGAAGCTTTCTTT. Protein product: CASSIGGVVNTEAFF.

The V call is TRBV7-8, the J call TRBJ2-1; a possible D gene is TRBD1 (6 bases). This CDR3 region has 13 residues. CDR1 is SGHVS and CDR2 is FQNEAQ in the germline V gene. The germline V and J ends were trimmed by 4 bases and 5 bases, with 9 bases remaining between them. CDR3 residues: CASSSWTDNEQFF. Here the CDR3 DNA reads TGTGCCAGCAGCTCCTGGACAGACAATGAGCAGTTCTTC.

In DNA, the CDR3 is TGTGCCAGTAGTACAGCCCGTCACTTAAACACCGGGGAGCTGTTTTTT. Protein: CASSTARHLNTGELFF. V and J are TRBV19 and TRBJ2-2; D is unresolved. V was trimmed by 4 bases and J by 2 bases, leaving 14 bases between them. The germline CDR1 and CDR2 sequences are LNHDA and SQIVND (reference sequence). CDR3 length: 16 residues.

The chain joins TRBV25-1 to TRBJ1-5; 10 bases map to TRBD1. The CDR3 consists of 14 residues. Germline CDR1 and CDR2: MGHDK and SYGVNS. The V segment lost 4 bases and the J segment 6 bases; nucleotides outside the gene matches: 3. In DNA form, the CDR3 reads TGTGCCAGCAGTGGGACAGGGGGTTTTCAGCCCCAGCATTTT. This codes for CASSGTGGFQPQHF.

The V and J genes are TRBV14 and TRBJ2-7; 9 bases are shared with TRBD1. This CDR3 contains 14 residues. V shed 3 bases and J 4 bases; nucleotides not matched to a gene: 4. In germline, CDR1 is SGHDN, CDR2 FVKESK. Here the CDR3 DNA reads TGTGCCAGCAGCCATGGGACAGGGCTTTACGAGCAGTACTTC. It specifies CASSHGTGLYEQYF.

The CDR3 spells CASSARQPSSYNEQFF. The DNA for the CDR3 is TGCGCCAGCAGCGCCCGACAGCCTAGCTCCTACAATGAGCAGTTCTTC. The chain carries TRBV4-1 and TRBJ2-1, with TRBD1 as a possible D gene (5 bases). The germline gives CDR1 MGHRA, CDR2 YSYEKL. Trimming took off 5 bases at V and 0 bases at J, with 14 bases between the two ends. This CDR3 has 16 residues.

This clone was picked up one time. This chain joins TRBV28 and TRBJ1-2; TRBD1 matches at 7 bases. The CDR3 length is 16 residues. Germline CDR1 and CDR2: MDHEN and SYDVKM. V lost 2 bases to trimming and J lost 5 bases; unmatched junction nucleotides: 11. The chain's CDR3 is CASSLGGGGRRYGYTF. As DNA, the CDR3 is TGTGCCAGCAGTTTAGGAGGGGGCGGAAGACGATATGGCTACACCTTC.

This chain uses TRBV15 with TRBJ1-1; tentatively, D is TRBD1 (6 bases). CDR1 is LNHNV and CDR2 is YYDKDF in the germline V gene (reference sequence). V lost 1 base, J lost 5 bases, and 14 bases lay in between. The CDR3 length is 15 residues. CDR3 DNA: TGTGCCACCAGCAGAGGAGGGGGATACCAAACTGAAGCTTTCTTT. Encoded protein: CATSRGGGYQTEAFF.

This chain connects TRBV28 to TRBJ2-1, with D tentatively TRBD1 (6 bases). Trimming removed 6 bases from V and 7 bases from J, with 19 bases in between. Germline V gene sequence: CDR1 MDHEN, CDR2 SYDVKM. The length of the CDR3 is 15 residues. Written as DNA, the CDR3 is TGTGCCAGCAGGCAGGGGCGCCGGTTCAGAAATGAGCAGTTCTTC. It yields the protein CASRQGRRFRNEQFF.

In this sample, this clone turned up once. The chain couples TRBV19 to TRBJ1-1; 9 positions match TRBD1. The CDR3 extends over 13 amino acids. Germline CDR1 is LNHDA and CDR2 is SQIVND (reference sequence). With 5 bases clipped from V and 7 bases from J, the junction kept 5 bases outside the gene matches. In DNA form, the CDR3 reads TGTGCCAGTAGTTCACAGGGGGCGAGTGAAGCTTTCTTT. As protein: CASSSQGASEAFF.

The chain employs TRBV28 and TRBJ1-2; no firm D call. Germline V lookup: CDR1 MDHEN, CDR2 SYDVKM. The CDR3 loop spans 13 amino acids. The ends were cut back, 3 bases at V and 4 bases at J, with 9 bases in the middle. The CDR3 region has the DNA TGTGCCAGCAGTTTTCGGAATCGCTATGGCTACACCTTC. Translated: CASSFRNRYGYTF.

Details on this clone: Other DNA sequences from this sample encode an identical CDR3 as well. The V call is TRBV5-1, the J call TRBJ2-7, with D uncertain. Germline CDR1 reads SGHRS; CDR2 reads YFSETQ. This CDR3 has 14 residues. Between the trimmed V and J ends, which lost 0 bases and 2 bases, there was a span of 9 bases. CDR3 nucleotide sequence: TGCGCCAGCAGCTTGGGGCAGCCTCCCTACGAGCAGTACTTC. Translation gives CASSLGQPPYEQYF.

CDR3 nucleotides: TGTGCCAGCTCACCAGCGACAGGGAGAAACACCGGGGAGCTGTTTTTT. This encodes CASSPATGRNTGELFF. This chain links TRBV18 with TRBJ2-2; 7 nucleotides agree with TRBD1. Germline lookup yields CDR1 KGHSH and CDR2 LQKENI. The CDR3 covers 16 residues. V was pared by 2 bases and J by 2 bases, with 5 bases of the junction left unmatched.

The chain recombines TRBV27 with TRBJ2-1; no definite D call. Germline V gene lookup returns CDR1 MNHEY and CDR2 SMNVEV (reference sequence). The germline V and J ends were trimmed by 3 bases and 0 bases, with 6 bases remaining between them. The CDR3 extends over 14 amino acids. The DNA for the CDR3 is TGTGCCAGCAGTTTTGGGGTCTCCTACAATGAGCAGTTCTTC. This codes for CASSFGVSYNEQFF.

This clone was detected once. V is TRBV5-6 and J is TRBJ2-5; D not resolved. V gave up 4 bases and J gave up 11 bases, with 15 bases separating them. Germline V lookup: CDR1 SGHDT, CDR2 YYEEEE. There are 12 residues in the CDR3. The CDR3 DNA follows: TGTGCCAGCAGCCCCGGGCCCTCCTCGCAGTACTTC. Amino acids: CASSPGPSSQYF. Variable domain in full (rest from reference TRBV5-6 and TRBJ2-5): DAGVTQSPTHLIKTRGQQVTLRCSPKSGHDTVSWYQQALGQGPQFIFQYYEEEERQRGNFPDRFSGHQFPNYSSELNVNALLLGDSALYLCASSPGPSSQYFGPGTRLLVL.

CDR3 in DNA: TGTGCCAGCAGCGACAGAGTTCAAGAGACCCAGTACTTC. Protein product: CASSDRVQETQYF. The V call is TRBV5-8, the J call TRBJ2-5, with D maybe TRBD1 (5 bases). The CDR3 extends over 13 amino acids. CDR1 SGHTS and CDR2 YDEGEE come from the germline V gene. The V end was cut by 4 bases, the J end by 2 bases, with 9 bases between.

J is TRBJ1-5 and V is TRBV27; the D is unclear. The CDR3 has 15 residues. The V gene's germline CDR1 is MNHEY and CDR2 SMNVEV (reference sequence). The V gene lost 0 bases and the J gene lost 4 bases, with 10 bases spanning the gap. CDR3 in DNA: TGTGCCAGCAGTTTATCAGGGCTTAGTAATCAGCCCCAGCATTTT. Amino acid sequence: CASSLSGLSNQPQHF.

A note on this clone: The sample carries other DNA sequences with the same CDR3. V is TRBV4-1 and J is TRBJ1-3; 7 bases match TRBD1. Germline CDR1 reads MGHRA; CDR2 reads YSYEKL. Unmatched junction bases numbered 7, after V lost 4 bases and J lost 4 bases. This CDR3 spans 15 amino acids. CDR3: CASSRTGGDGNTIYF. CDR3 sequence (DNA): TGCGCCAGCAGCCGGACAGGAGGCGACGGAAACACCATATATTTT.

The genes are TRBV28 and TRBJ1-3; no clear D gene. CDR3 size: 11 residues. CDR1 and CDR2 from the germline V gene are MDHEN and SYDVKM. Trimming pared 1 base from V and 14 bases from J, leaving 9 bases between. The CDR3 sequence is CASSLSTGLYF. CDR3 in DNA: TGTGCCAGCAGTTTATCAACGGGTCTATATTTT.

The chain has TRBV7-9 and TRBJ2-5; D gene uncertain. V shed 2 bases and J shed 0 bases, with 10 bases lying between them. Germline CDR1 is SEHNR and CDR2 is FQNEAQ (reference sequence). The CDR3 has 15 amino acids. CDR3 sequence reads: CASSLRPPDQETQYF. The CDR3 nucleotides read TGTGCCAGCAGCTTAAGGCCTCCTGACCAAGAGACCCAGTACTTC.

CDR3 protein: CASSASLAGTDTQYF. CDR3 DNA: TGTGCCAGCAGTGCTTCACTAGCGGGCACAGATACGCAGTATTTT. V gene TRBV25-1 combines with J gene TRBJ2-3; 8 bases fit TRBD2. V dropped 4 bases and J dropped 1; count of bases not matched to a gene: 4. The germline gives CDR1 MGHDK, CDR2 SYGVNS. This CDR3 is built from 15 residues.

The chain couples TRBV6-5 to TRBJ1-3, with D possibly TRBD1 on 5 matching bases. The germline V and J ends were trimmed by 5 bases and 5 bases, with 13 bases remaining between them. Germline V lookup: CDR1 MNHEY, CDR2 SVGAGI. The CDR3 has 14 residues. CDR3 DNA sequence: TGTGCCAGCAGTCCCCGGGACTTCAGAAACACCATATATTTT. This codes for CASSPRDFRNTIYF.